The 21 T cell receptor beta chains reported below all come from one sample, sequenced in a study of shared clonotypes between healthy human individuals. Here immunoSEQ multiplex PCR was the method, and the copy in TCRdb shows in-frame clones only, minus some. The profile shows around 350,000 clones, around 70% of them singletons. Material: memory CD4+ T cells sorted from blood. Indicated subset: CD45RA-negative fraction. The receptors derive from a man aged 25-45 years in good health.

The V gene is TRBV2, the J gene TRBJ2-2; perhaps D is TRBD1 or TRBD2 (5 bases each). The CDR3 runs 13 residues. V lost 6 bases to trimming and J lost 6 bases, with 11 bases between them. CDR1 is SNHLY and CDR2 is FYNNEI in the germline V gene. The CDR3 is CASRAGSAGELFF. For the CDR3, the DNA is TGTGCCAGCAGGGCAGGGAGTGCCGGGGAGCTGTTTTTT.

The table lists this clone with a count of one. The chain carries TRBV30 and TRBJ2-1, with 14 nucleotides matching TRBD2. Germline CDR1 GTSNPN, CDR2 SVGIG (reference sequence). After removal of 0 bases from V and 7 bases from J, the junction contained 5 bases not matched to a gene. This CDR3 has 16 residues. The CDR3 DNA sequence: TGTGCCTGGAGTGTAGGGACTAGCGGGAGTAGAAATGAGCAGTTCTTC. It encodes CAWSVGTSGSRNEQFF.

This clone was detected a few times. The CDR3 coding sequence is TGCAGCGCTGCACAGGGCCGGGACTATGGCTACACCTTC. Protein product: CSAAQGRDYGYTF. The chain has TRBV29-1 and TRBJ1-2, with D perhaps TRBD1 (6 bases). The CDR3 covers 13 residues. V dropped 7 bases and J dropped 3 bases, with 15 bases sitting between them. Germline V gene data show CDR1 as SQVTM and CDR2 as ANQGSEA.

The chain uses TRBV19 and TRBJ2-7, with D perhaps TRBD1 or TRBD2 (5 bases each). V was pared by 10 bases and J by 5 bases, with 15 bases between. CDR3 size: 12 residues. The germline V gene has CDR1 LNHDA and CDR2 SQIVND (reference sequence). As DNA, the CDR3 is TGTGCCACTCGGGATAGGGGCGACGAGCAGTACTTC. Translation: CATRDRGDEQYF.

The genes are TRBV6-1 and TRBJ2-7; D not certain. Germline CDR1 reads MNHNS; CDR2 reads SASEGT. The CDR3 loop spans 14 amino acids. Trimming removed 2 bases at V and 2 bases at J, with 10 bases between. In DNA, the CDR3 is TGTGCCAGCAGTGAAAGGGCGGCACCCTACGAGCAGTACTTC. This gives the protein CASSERAAPYEQYF.

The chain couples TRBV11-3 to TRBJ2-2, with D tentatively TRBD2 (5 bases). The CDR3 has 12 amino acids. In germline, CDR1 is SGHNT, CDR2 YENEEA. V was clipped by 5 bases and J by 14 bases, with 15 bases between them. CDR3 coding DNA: TGTGCCAGCAGCCTGCAGGATGGAGGACTGTTTTTT. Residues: CASSLQDGGLFF.

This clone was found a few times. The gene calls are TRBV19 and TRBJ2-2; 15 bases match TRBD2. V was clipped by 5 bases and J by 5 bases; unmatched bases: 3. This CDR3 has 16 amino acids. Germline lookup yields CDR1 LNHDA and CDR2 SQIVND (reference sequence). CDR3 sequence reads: CASSGLAGGPTGELFF. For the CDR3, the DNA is TGTGCCAGTAGTGGACTAGCGGGAGGGCCAACCGGGGAGCTGTTTTTT.

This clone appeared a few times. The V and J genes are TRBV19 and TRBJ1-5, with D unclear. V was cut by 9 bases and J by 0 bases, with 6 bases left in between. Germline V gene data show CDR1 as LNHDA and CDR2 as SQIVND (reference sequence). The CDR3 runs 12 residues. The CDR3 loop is CASDNSNQPQHF. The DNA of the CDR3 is TGTGCCAGCGACAATAGCAATCAGCCCCAGCATTTT. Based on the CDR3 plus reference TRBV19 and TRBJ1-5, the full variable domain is DGGITQSPKYLFRKEGQNVTLSCEQNLNHDAMYWYRQDPGQGLRLIYYSQIVNDFQKGDIAEGYSVSREKKESFPLTVTSAQKNPTAFYLCASDNSNQPQHFGDGTRLSIL.

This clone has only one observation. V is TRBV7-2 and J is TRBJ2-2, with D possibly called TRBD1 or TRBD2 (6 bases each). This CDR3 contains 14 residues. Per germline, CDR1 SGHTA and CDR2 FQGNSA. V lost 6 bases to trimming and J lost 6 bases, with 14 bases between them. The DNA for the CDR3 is TGTGCCAGCAGTCAAGCCCGGGGGCCCGGGGAGCTGTTTTTT. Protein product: CASSQARGPGELFF.

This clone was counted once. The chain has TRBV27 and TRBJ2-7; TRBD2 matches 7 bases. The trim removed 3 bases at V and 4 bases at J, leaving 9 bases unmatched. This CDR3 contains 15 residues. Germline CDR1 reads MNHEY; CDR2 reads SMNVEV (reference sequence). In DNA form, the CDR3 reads TGTGCCAGCAGTTTCAACGGACTAGGAGGGTACGAGCAGTACTTC. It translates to CASSFNGLGGYEQYF.

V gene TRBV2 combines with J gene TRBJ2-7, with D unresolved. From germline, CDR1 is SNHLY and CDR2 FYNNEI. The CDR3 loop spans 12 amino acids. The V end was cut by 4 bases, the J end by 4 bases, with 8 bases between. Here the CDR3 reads CASSVSDYEQYF. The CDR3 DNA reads TGTGCCAGCAGTGTATCAGATTACGAGCAGTACTTC.

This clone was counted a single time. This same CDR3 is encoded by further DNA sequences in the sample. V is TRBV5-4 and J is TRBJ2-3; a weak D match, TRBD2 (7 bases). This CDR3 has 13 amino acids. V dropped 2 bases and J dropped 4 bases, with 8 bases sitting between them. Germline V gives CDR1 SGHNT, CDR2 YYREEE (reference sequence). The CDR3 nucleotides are TGTGCCAGCAGCTTAGGGGGGGCAGATACGCAGTATTTT. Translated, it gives CASSLGGADTQYF.

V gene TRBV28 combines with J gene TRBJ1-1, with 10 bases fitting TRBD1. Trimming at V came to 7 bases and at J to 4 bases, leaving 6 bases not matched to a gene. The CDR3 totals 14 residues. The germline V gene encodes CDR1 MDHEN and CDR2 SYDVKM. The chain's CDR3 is CASIRQGAGTEAFF. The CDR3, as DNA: TGTGCCAGCATAAGACAGGGGGCCGGCACTGAAGCTTTCTTT.

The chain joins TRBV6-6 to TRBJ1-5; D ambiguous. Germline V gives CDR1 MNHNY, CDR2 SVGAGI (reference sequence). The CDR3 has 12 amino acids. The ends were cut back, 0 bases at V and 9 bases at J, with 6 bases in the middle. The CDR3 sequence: CASSYSTGPQHF. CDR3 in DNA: TGTGCCAGCAGTTACTCGACGGGGCCCCAGCATTTT.

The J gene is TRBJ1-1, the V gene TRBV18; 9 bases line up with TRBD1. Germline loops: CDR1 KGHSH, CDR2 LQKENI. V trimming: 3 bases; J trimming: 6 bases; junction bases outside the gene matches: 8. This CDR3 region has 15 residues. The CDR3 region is CASSPTTGGGAEAFF. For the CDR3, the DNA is TGTGCCAGCTCACCCACGACAGGGGGTGGCGCTGAAGCTTTCTTT.

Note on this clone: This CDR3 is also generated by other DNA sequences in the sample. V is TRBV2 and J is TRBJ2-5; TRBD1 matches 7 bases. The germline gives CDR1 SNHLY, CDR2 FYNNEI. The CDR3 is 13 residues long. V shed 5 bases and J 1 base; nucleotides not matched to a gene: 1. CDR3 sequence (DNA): TGTGCCAGCAGTAGGGACAGCCAAGAGACCCAGTACTTC. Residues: CASSRDSQETQYF.

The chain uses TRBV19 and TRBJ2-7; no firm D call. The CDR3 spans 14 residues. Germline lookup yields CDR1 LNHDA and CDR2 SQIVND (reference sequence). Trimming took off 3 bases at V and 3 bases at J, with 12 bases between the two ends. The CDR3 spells CASSMTLGDYEQYF. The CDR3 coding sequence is TGTGCCAGTAGTATGACTCTAGGCGACTACGAGCAGTACTTC.

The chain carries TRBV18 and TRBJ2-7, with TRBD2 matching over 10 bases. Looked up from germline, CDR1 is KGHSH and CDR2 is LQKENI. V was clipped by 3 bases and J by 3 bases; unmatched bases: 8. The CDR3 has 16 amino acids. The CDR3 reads CASSPLSGRAGYEQYF. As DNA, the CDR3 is TGTGCCAGCTCACCGCTCAGCGGGAGGGCTGGCTACGAGCAGTACTTC.

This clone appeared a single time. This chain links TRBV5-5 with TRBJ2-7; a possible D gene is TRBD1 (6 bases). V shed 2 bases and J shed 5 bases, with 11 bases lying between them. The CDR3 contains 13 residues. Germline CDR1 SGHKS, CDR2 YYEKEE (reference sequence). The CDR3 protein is CASSFLAGDEQYF. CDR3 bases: TGTGCCAGCAGCTTCCTGGCAGGGGACGAGCAGTACTTC.

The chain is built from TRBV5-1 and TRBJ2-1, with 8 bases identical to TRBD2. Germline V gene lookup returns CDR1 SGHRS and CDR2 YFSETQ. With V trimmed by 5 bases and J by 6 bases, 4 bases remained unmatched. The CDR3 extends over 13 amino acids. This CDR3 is CASSPGTSNEQFF. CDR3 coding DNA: TGCGCCAGCAGTCCCGGGACTAGCAATGAGCAGTTCTTC.

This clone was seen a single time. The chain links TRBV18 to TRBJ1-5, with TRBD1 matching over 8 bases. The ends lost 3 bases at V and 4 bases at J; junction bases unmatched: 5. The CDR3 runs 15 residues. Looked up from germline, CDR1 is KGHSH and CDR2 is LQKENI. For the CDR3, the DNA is TGTGCCAGCTCACCGACAGGGGCCCAGAATCAGCCCCAGCATTTT. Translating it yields CASSPTGAQNQPQHF.